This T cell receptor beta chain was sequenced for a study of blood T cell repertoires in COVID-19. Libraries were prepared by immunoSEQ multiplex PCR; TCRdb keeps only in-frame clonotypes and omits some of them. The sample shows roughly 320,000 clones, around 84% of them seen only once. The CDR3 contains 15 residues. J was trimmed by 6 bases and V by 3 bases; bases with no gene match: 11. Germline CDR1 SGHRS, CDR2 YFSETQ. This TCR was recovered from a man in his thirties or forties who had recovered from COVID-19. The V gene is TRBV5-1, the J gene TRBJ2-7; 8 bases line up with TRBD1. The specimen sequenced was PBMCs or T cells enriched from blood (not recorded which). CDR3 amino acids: CASSSAGTGMVEQYF. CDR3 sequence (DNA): TGCGCCAGCAGCTCCGCCGGGACAGGAATGGTCGAGCAGTACTTC.